This TCR beta chain came from a study of blood T cell repertoires in COVID-19. Across the study: There were acute and convalescent COVID-19 samples, and they came from the United States, Italy and Spain. The analysed material was cDNA or gDNA that came from T cells, B-cell-depleted T cells, or PBMCs.

The V gene end was trimmed by 5 bases and the J gene end by 2 bases; junction bases not matched to a gene: 5. This CDR3 is 15 amino acids long. Germline V gives CDR1 MNHEY, CDR2 SVGEGT. Study processing details: For nucleated cells, counts were estimated from reference gene primer amplification. The data were produced by immunoSEQ multiplex PCR, yet TCRdb's version contains in-frame clones alone and is incomplete. The DNA gave D and trimming, while V, J and clone size come from that table. In the table there are around 280,000 clones, around nine tenths of which are singletons. The chain has TRBV6-2 or TRBV6-3 and TRBJ2-7; 11 bases fit TRBD1. The TCR sequence derives from a man aged 70 or older with acute or convalescent COVID-19. Sequenced material: peripheral blood. The CDR3 loop is CASSTRGQGAYEQYF. The CDR3 DNA is TGTGCCAGCAGTACTCGGGGACAGGGGGCCTACGAGCAGTACTTC.